The entry that follows covers one T cell receptor (beta chain) sequence. Its antigen is still unknown. Germline V gene lookup returns CDR1 SGHTA and CDR2 FQGNSA. After removal of 7 bases from V and 4 bases from J, the junction contained 8 bases not matched to a gene. This CDR3 has 14 amino acids. Together with a sample-barcoded 5' primer, a J-beta primer mix was included in a second PCR lasting 7 to 11 cycles. From the 5' RACE reads, TCRdb called clonotypes with MiXCR, one entry per CDR3 protein. The sample carries 1,800,000 or so distinct CDR3 sequences, roughly two fifths recorded once. This sample was included in a study of blood T cells in healthy people across ages. Study-level points and caveats: Among long-lived donors, naive CD4+ cells were more numerous and diversity higher than in aged donors. Changes seen in expanded clonotypes were possibly confounded by donor CMV status left unknown.

The sample taken for sequencing was blood. This TCR was sampled from a human donor in good health. V usage is TRBV7-2 and J usage is TRBJ2-5, with 8 bases matching TRBD2. The CDR3 bases are TGTGCCAGCACCCCAGCGGGGGATGGAGAGACCCAGTACTTC. It codes for CASTPAGDGETQYF.